The clone carrying this T cell receptor beta chain was observed once. The same CDR3 also results from other DNA sequences found in this sample. Some clones are missing from TCRdb's copy, which holds only in-frame ones; the method was immunoSEQ multiplex PCR. The sample contains hundreds of thousands of clones, approximately 90% of which appear only once. The data originate from a study of shared T cell receptors in the human thymus. After removal of 4 bases from V and 3 bases from J, the junction contained 0 bases not matched to a gene. Germline assignment: CDR1 ENHRY and CDR2 SYGVKD. The CDR3 length is 14 residues. The sample was also reused in another study, on human thymus T cells. As that report states: It was healthy Finnish infants having corrective surgery for congenital heart defects who were the donors. In corrective heart surgery, resections were taken, and these provided the thymus tissue. An apparent bias in V and J gene usage was seen in thymic and blood repertoires. Thymic repertoires of unrelated individuals were reported in related research to overlap highly.

V gene TRBV10-3 combines with J gene TRBJ2-7; 13 nucleotides agree with TRBD2. Sequenced: thymocytes. The source of this sequence is a boy younger than two with a congenital heart defect. CDR3 sequence: CAISGTSGSYEQYF. DNA for the CDR3: TGTGCCATCAGTGGGACTAGCGGGAGCTACGAGCAGTACTTC.